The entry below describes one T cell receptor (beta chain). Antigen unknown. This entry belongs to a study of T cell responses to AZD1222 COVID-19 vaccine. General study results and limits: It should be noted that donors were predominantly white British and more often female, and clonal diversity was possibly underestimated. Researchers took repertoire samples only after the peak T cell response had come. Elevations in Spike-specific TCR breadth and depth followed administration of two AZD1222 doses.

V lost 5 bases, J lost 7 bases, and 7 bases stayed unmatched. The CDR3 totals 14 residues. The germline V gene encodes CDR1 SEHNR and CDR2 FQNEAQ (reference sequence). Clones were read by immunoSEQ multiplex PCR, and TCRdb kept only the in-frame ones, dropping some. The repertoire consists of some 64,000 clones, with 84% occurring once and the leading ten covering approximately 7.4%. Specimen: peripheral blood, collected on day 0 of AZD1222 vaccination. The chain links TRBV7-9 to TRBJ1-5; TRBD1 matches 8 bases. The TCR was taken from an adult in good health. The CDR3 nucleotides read TGTGCCAGCAGCGCAGGGGGCCCGGGACAGCCCCAGCATTTT. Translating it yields CASSAGGPGQPQHF.